The clone carrying this T cell receptor (beta chain) has more than one count but fewer than ten. CDR3 length: 14 residues. Looked up from germline, CDR1 is LNHNV and CDR2 is YYDKDF (reference sequence). V lost 9 bases to trimming and J lost 8 bases; unmatched junction nucleotides: 10. Patients selected for sequencing had displayed CD8+CD57+ cell expansion by flow cytometry. Among the patients, all had severe acquired aplastic anemia. The data were obtained in a study of CD8+CD57+ T cells in acquired aplastic anemia. Genomic DNA constituted the template upon which TCR beta VDJ and CDR3 profiling was performed. TCRdb re-derived calls from the reads in MiXCR, one entry per CDR3 protein. The data contain more than 150,000 distinct CDR3 sequences, more than 45% of them singletons.

Sequencing input: sorted CD4+, CD8+, or CD8+CD57+ T cells (not recorded which) from PBMCs. The chain uses TRBV15 and TRBJ2-1; TRBD1 agrees at 10 bases. This TCR was sampled from a human donor with aplastic anemia. CDR3 loop: CATCSGTGAYEQFF. CDR3 DNA sequence: TGTGCCACGTGCTCCGGGACAGGGGCATATGAGCAGTTCTTC.